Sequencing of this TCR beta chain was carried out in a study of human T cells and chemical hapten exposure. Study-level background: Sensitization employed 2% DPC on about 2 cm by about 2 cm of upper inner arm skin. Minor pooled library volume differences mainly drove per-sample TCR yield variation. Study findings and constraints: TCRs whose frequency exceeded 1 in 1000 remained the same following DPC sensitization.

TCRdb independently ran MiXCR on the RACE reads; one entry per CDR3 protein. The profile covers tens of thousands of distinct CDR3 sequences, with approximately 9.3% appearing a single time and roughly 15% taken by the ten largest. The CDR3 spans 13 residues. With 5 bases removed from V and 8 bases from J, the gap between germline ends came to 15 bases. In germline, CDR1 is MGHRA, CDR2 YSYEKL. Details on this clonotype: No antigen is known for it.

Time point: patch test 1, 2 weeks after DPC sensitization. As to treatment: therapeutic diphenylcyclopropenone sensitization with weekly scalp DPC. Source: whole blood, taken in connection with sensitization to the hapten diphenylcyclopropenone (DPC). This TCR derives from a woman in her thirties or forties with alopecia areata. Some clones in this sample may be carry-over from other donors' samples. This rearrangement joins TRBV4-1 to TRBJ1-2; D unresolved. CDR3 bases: TGCGCCAGCAGCTCACGCGTGTCGGGAGGCTACACCTTC. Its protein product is CASSSRVSGGYTF.